The 14 T cell receptor beta chains listed next were all sequenced from one sample in a study of T cells in Graves' hyperthyroidism and ophthalmopathy. RNA transcripts gave rise to amplified TCR beta CDR3 regions. A set of HTBI primers served as the primers for a first-round RT-PCR of the TCR CDR3. In TCRdb, the multiplex PCR reads were re-called with MiXCR into one record per CDR3 protein. The sample has about 500,000 distinct CDR3 sequences, 13% to 15% seen once. Sequencing was done on a sample of blood. These receptor sequences come from a woman younger than 35 with Graves' hyperthyroidism.

This clonotype was seen at least ten times. The chain links TRBV11-3 to TRBJ1-6, with D unresolved. The germline V and J ends were trimmed by 0 bases and 8 bases, with 5 bases remaining between them. The CDR3 has 13 amino acids. The germline gives CDR1 SGHNT, CDR2 YENEEA. The CDR3 reads CASSLDLDSPLHF. As DNA, the CDR3 is TGTGCCAGCAGCTTAGATCTAGATTCACCCCTCCACTTT.

The chain has TRBV5-1 and TRBJ1-2, with a possible D match to TRBD1 (6 bases). Trimming took off 4 bases at V and 7 bases at J, with 20 bases between the two ends. The CDR3 totals 15 residues. Germline CDR1 and CDR2: SGHRS and YFSETQ. CDR3 sequence: CASSLSGTFSSGYTF. The CDR3, as DNA: TGCGCCAGCAGCCTCTCCGGGACATTTAGTTCTGGCTACACCTTC.

This clonotype was recorded many times. This chain links TRBV11-3 with TRBJ2-3, with 10 bases aligning to TRBD2. The CDR3 runs 17 residues. The junction had 5 bases not matched to a gene; V was cut back by 2 bases and J by 0 bases. Germline V gene lookup returns CDR1 SGHNT and CDR2 YENEEA. The CDR3: CASSLRTSGLSTDTQYF. The CDR3 DNA sequence: TGTGCCAGCAGCTTAAGGACTAGCGGATTAAGCACAGATACGCAGTATTTT.

This clonotype was seen ten or more times. CDR3 amino acids: CATSETYRDNEQFF. CDR3 nucleotide sequence: TGTGCCACCAGTGAGACTTATCGGGACAATGAGCAGTTCTTC. This chain links TRBV24-1 with TRBJ2-1, with no clear D. CDR1 is KGHDR, CDR2 SFDVKD, per germline. V was pared by 4 bases and J by 5 bases, with 11 bases between. The CDR3 covers 14 residues.

For this clonotype: A junction boundary mismatches the germline segment, possibly from a read error. The V gene is TRBV27, the J gene TRBJ1-2; D gene uncertain. CDR3 size: 15 residues. CDR1 MNHEY and CDR2 SMNVEV come from the germline V gene (reference sequence). The CDR3 protein is CTSSLSGQINHGYTF. The CDR3 nucleotides read TGTACCAGCAGTTTATCGGGTCAGATTAACCATGGCTACACCTTC.

This clonotype was observed many times. The V call is TRBV5-1, the J call TRBJ1-1; no clear D gene. In germline, CDR1 is SGHRS, CDR2 YFSETQ. The CDR3 is 12 residues long. The V end was cut by 0 bases, the J end by 12 bases, with 12 bases between. The CDR3: CASSLDSGWTFF. The CDR3 DNA sequence: TGCGCCAGCAGCTTGGATTCAGGTTGGACTTTCTTT.

About this clonotype: A much larger clone differs from this one at a single base, so this may be a read error. The rearrangement joins TRBV27 to TRBJ1-5; TRBD1 is a possible D gene (5 bases). The germline V and J ends were trimmed by 5 bases and 10 bases, with 15 bases remaining between them. CDR3 length: 13 residues. The germline V gene encodes CDR1 MNHEY and CDR2 SMNVEV (reference sequence). The CDR3 DNA is TGTGCCAGCAGTGAGTCAGGGTTACGACCCCAGCATTTT. It specifies CASSESGLRPQHF.

This clonotype has at least ten counts. The chain couples TRBV2 to TRBJ1-3; 8 positions match TRBD1. The CDR3 spans 13 residues. Trimming took 4 bases from V and 8 from J; bases not matched to a gene: 4. Per the germline V gene, CDR1 is SNHLY and CDR2 is FYNNEI. The CDR3 bases are TGTGCCAGCAGTGGGACAGGGTTGGACACCATATATTTT. Protein: CASSGTGLDTIYF.

The CDR3 DNA sequence: TGTGCCACCAGTGTTGGGGGCCGCGATCCCTACGAGCAGTACTTC. Protein product: CATSVGGRDPYEQYF. The chain combines TRBV24-1 with TRBJ2-7, with D perhaps TRBD1 (6 bases). The V end was cut by 5 bases, the J end by 2 bases, with 15 bases between. This CDR3 has 15 amino acids. The germline CDR1 and CDR2 sequences are KGHDR and SFDVKD.

This clonotype came up many times. V is TRBV27 and J is TRBJ1-1; D gene ambiguous. Trimming removed 6 bases from V and 5 bases from J, with 19 bases in between. Germline V CDR1 and CDR2: MNHEY, SMNVEV (reference sequence). The CDR3 consists of 15 residues. CDR3 nucleotides: TGTGCCAGCAGCCCCTGGAGGGCAGAAGGAACTGAAGCTTTCTTT. It is translated as CASSPWRAEGTEAFF.

This clonotype was recorded at least ten times. The rearrangement uses TRBV20-1 and TRBJ2-7, with a possible D match to TRBD2 (5 bases). The CDR3 is made up of 13 amino acids. V was clipped by 4 bases and J by 3 bases, with 13 bases between them. The germline CDR1 and CDR2 sequences are DFQATT and SNEGSKA (reference sequence). In DNA, the CDR3 is TGCAGTGCTACTAGGACTGATTACTACGAGCAGTACTTC. Its translation: CSATRTDYYEQYF.

In its sample, this clonotype was seen a few times. The chain is built from TRBV12-3 or TRBV12-4 and TRBJ2-1; tentatively, D is TRBD1 or TRBD2 (6 bases each). This CDR3 spans 15 amino acids. Between the trimmed V and J ends, which lost 3 bases and 15 bases, there was a span of 24 bases. The DNA for the CDR3 is TGTGCCAGCAGTTTGGGGGCCGGGACTCGTATTAGTTTGTTCTTC. It is translated as CASSLGAGTRISLFF.

The sample holds many counts of this clonotype. The gene calls are TRBV15 and TRBJ2-1; 9 bases match TRBD2. Per germline, CDR1 LNHNV and CDR2 YYDKDF (reference sequence). The CDR3 is 14 amino acids. J was trimmed by 8 bases and V by 5 bases; bases with no gene match: 7. CDR3 nucleotides: TGTGCCACCAGCGGAGCGGGAGGTCCGGATGAGCAGTTCTTC. Translated, it gives CATSGAGGPDEQFF.

This clonotype was seen a few times. The chain couples TRBV29-1 to TRBJ1-5; 9 bases map to TRBD1. This CDR3 contains 15 residues. The trim removed 5 bases at V and 7 bases at J, leaving 12 bases unmatched. Germline CDR1 reads SQVTM; CDR2 reads ANQGSEA. In DNA, the CDR3 is TGCAGCGTTACTTCTGGACAGGGGATTGGACAGCCCCAGCATTTT. It yields the protein CSVTSGQGIGQPQHF.